Below, 20 T cell receptor beta chains from the same sample are listed, as sequenced in a study of blood T cell repertoires in COVID-19. The table came from immunoSEQ multiplex PCR; TCRdb's copy has only in-frame clones and leaves some out. The sample lists roughly 210,000 clones, around 84% seen once, with 10% to 13% in the top ten. Sequenced material: peripheral blood. Source of these receptors: an elderly woman with COVID-19, enrolled during active disease.

V usage is TRBV6-6 and J usage is TRBJ2-5, with D hard to call. The CDR3 contains 13 residues. Germline CDR1 MNHNY, CDR2 SVGAGI (reference sequence). Trimming pared 7 bases from V and 3 bases from J, leaving 12 bases between. For the CDR3, the DNA is TGTGCCAGCATCCCCTCAGGTGAAGAGACCCAGTACTTC. Its protein is CASIPSGEETQYF.

The rearrangement joins TRBV2 to TRBJ2-3; TRBD2 agrees at 13 bases. CDR1 is SNHLY and CDR2 is FYNNEI in the germline V gene. V lost 6 bases and J lost 3; bases outside the gene matches: 12. The CDR3 consists of 18 residues. CDR3 sequence: CASSAGLAGASGTDTQYF. As DNA, the CDR3 is TGTGCCAGCAGCGCAGGACTAGCGGGGGCGTCGGGTACAGATACGCAGTATTTT.

The V call is TRBV21-1, the J call TRBJ1-4; TRBD1 is the table's D call and was not checked against the DNA. TRBV21-1 corresponds to a pseudogene. The CDR3 runs to 14 residues. The CDR3 coding sequence is TGTGCCAGCATGGGGGACAGGGGGAATGAAAAACTGTTTTTT. It codes for CASMGDRGNEKLFF.

This chain uses TRBV27 with TRBJ2-2; D uncertain. Trimming took off 5 bases at V and 4 bases at J, with 5 bases between the two ends. This CDR3 comprises 12 residues. Germline V gene data show CDR1 as MNHEY and CDR2 as SMNVEV (reference sequence). CDR3 coding DNA: TGTGCCAGCAGTCGACTCACCGGGGAGCTGTTTTTT. Protein: CASSRLTGELFF.

To note about this clone: It is likely a read error, because the conserved phenylalanine at the end of the CDR3 is missing. The limits of the CDR3 on the DNA are not certain, so only TCRdb's listed CDR3 is given. The CDR3 sequence: CASSLRVRGID. The rearrangement links TRBV11-1 to TRBJ1-2. The CDR3 sequence runs 11 residues, both termini included. CDR1 SGHAT and CDR2 FQDESV come from the germline V gene (reference sequence).

DNA for the CDR3: TGTGCCAGCCTAGAAAGTTCTTCTGGAAACACCATATATTTT. Translating it yields CASLESSSGNTIYF. The rearrangement links TRBV6-5 to TRBJ1-3; D remains unclear. This CDR3 is built from 14 residues. Between the trimmed V and J ends, which lost 8 bases and 1 base, there was a span of 12 bases. CDR1 is MNHEY and CDR2 is SVGAGI in the germline V gene.

The chain is built from TRBV19 and TRBJ1-2; D is unresolved. This CDR3 region has 12 residues. Deletions cut 5 bases from V and 0 bases from J, with 4 bases between. Germline-derived CDR1 and CDR2 are LNHDA and SQIVND (reference sequence). CDR3 bases: TGTGCCAGTAGTGTCGCTAACTATGGCTACACCTTC. Protein: CASSVANYGYTF.

This rearrangement joins TRBV6-5 to TRBJ1-4; TRBD1 matches at 7 bases. With V trimmed by 7 bases and J by 12 bases, 8 bases remained unmatched. The germline V gene has CDR1 MNHEY and CDR2 SVGAGI. The CDR3 covers 12 residues. The CDR3 spells CASTSQGWELFF. In DNA, the CDR3 is TGTGCCAGCACCTCACAGGGGTGGGAACTGTTTTTT.

In its sample, this clone was seen once. V is TRBV5-1 and J is TRBJ2-1; 7 bases line up with TRBD1. After removal of 4 bases from V and 3 bases from J, the junction contained 7 bases not matched to a gene. In germline, CDR1 is SGHRS, CDR2 YFSETQ. CDR3 length: 15 amino acids. This chain's CDR3 is CASSPGTERYNEQFF. The CDR3 DNA follows: TGCGCCAGCAGCCCCGGGACAGAACGCTACAATGAGCAGTTCTTC.

The CDR3 sequence: CASSLGTGLYEQYV. The CDR3 DNA sequence: TGTGCCAGCAGTTTAGGGACAGGACTTTACGAGCAGTACGTC. The rearrangement uses TRBV28 and TRBJ2-7, with 8 nucleotides matching TRBD1. The CDR3 runs 14 residues. V lost 2 bases, J lost 4 bases, and 4 bases stayed unmatched. Germline CDR1 and CDR2: MDHEN and SYDVKM.

A word on this clone: At one of its ends the junction is not consistent with the germline gene, which may arise from a read error. The chain links TRBV7-8 to TRBJ1-4; 9 nucleotides line up with TRBD1. The germline V gene has CDR1 SGHVS and CDR2 FQNEAQ. The CDR3 has 11 amino acids. The DNA of the CDR3 is TGTGCCAGCAGCTCGGACAGGGGTCGTTGTTTT. As protein: CASSSDRGRCF.

The CDR3 here is CASSIAGSGTGETQYF. CDR3 bases: TGTGCCAGTAGTATAGCCGGGTCCGGGACAGGAGAGACCCAGTACTTC. This chain connects TRBV19 to TRBJ2-5; TRBD1 aligns across 8 bases. Germline V gene sequence: CDR1 LNHDA, CDR2 SQIVND (reference sequence). The CDR3 sequence is 16 residues long. J was trimmed by 4 bases and V by 1 base; bases with no gene match: 8.

The rearrangement links TRBV7-9 to TRBJ1-6; 8 nucleotides agree with TRBD1. The CDR3 is 15 residues long. The V gene end was trimmed by 1 base and the J gene end by 5 bases; junction bases not matched to a gene: 1. CDR1 SEHNR and CDR2 FQNEAQ come from the germline V gene (reference sequence). CDR3 DNA sequence: TGTGCCAGCAGCTTAGGACAGGGGAATAATTCACCCCTCCACTTT. Protein sequence: CASSLGQGNNSPLHF.

The chain carries TRBV4-1 and TRBJ2-2; a weak D match, TRBD2 (5 bases). Germline V gene lookup returns CDR1 MGHRA and CDR2 YSYEKL. V was pared by 0 bases and J by 0 bases, with 8 bases between. The CDR3 totals 16 residues. The CDR3 is CASSQETGANTGELFF. CDR3 DNA: TGCGCCAGCAGCCAAGAAACCGGGGCGAACACCGGGGAGCTGTTTTTT.

The chain links TRBV28 to TRBJ2-7; TRBD1 matches 7 bases. J gave up 5 bases and V 6 bases, and 7 bases lay outside the gene matches. Germline CDR1 and CDR2: MDHEN and SYDVKM. The CDR3 is 13 amino acids. For the CDR3, the DNA is TGTGCCAGCAGGAGGACAGGTCTCGACGAGCAGTACTTC. This gives the protein CASRRTGLDEQYF.

This chain uses TRBV28 with TRBJ1-3; 7 bases agree with TRBD1. J gave up 0 bases and V 5 bases, and 7 bases lay outside the gene matches. This CDR3 has 16 residues. Germline V gene sequence: CDR1 MDHEN, CDR2 SYDVKM. CDR3 sequence reads: CASSTRQGFSGNTIYF. CDR3 nucleotides: TGTGCCAGCAGTACCCGACAGGGATTCTCTGGAAACACCATATATTTT.

The gene calls are TRBV24-1 and TRBJ2-3; a possible D gene is TRBD2 (6 bases). V was trimmed by 4 bases and J by 0 bases, leaving 10 bases between them. There are 15 residues in the CDR3. CDR1 and CDR2 (germline): KGHDR, SFDVKD. In DNA form, the CDR3 reads TGTGCCACCAGTGACAGCGGGCGAAGCACAGATACGCAGTATTTT. Amino acids: CATSDSGRSTDTQYF.

The chain links TRBV5-4 to TRBJ1-2, with a weak D call TRBD1 (6 bases). CDR1 and CDR2 (germline): SGHNT, YYREEE (reference sequence). The ends were cut back, 4 bases at V and 8 bases at J, with 18 bases in the middle. The CDR3 is 14 residues long. CDR3 residues: CASSHTTGSRGYTF. CDR3 DNA sequence: TGTGCCAGCAGCCACACTACAGGGTCTAGGGGCTACACCTTC. The entire variable domain, with the rest obtained from reference TRBV5-4 and TRBJ1-2, is as follows: ETGVTQSPTHLIKTRGQQVTLRCSSQSGHNTVSWYQQALGQGPQFIFQYYREEENGRGNFPPRFSGLQFPNYSSELNVNALELDDSALYLCASSHTTGSRGYTFGSGTRLTVV.

The V gene is TRBV19, the J gene TRBJ2-2; 9 bases fit TRBD1. This CDR3 contains 16 residues. V shed 5 bases, J shed 2 bases, and the junction held 6 bases outside the gene matches. Germline V gene lookup returns CDR1 LNHDA and CDR2 SQIVND (reference sequence). CDR3 coding DNA: TGTGCCAGTAGTCACCAGGGACAGGGAAACACCGGGGAGCTGTTTTTT. This sequence encodes CASSHQGQGNTGELFF.

The genes are TRBV21-1 and TRBJ2-5; the table's D call, TRBD2, has no DNA check behind it. TRBV21-1 is annotated as a pseudogene. The CDR3 covers 15 residues. CDR3 sequence reads: CASSKEKRGVETQYF. The CDR3 nucleotides are TGTGCCAGCAGCAAAGAAAAGCGGGGGGTAGAGACCCAGTACTTC.